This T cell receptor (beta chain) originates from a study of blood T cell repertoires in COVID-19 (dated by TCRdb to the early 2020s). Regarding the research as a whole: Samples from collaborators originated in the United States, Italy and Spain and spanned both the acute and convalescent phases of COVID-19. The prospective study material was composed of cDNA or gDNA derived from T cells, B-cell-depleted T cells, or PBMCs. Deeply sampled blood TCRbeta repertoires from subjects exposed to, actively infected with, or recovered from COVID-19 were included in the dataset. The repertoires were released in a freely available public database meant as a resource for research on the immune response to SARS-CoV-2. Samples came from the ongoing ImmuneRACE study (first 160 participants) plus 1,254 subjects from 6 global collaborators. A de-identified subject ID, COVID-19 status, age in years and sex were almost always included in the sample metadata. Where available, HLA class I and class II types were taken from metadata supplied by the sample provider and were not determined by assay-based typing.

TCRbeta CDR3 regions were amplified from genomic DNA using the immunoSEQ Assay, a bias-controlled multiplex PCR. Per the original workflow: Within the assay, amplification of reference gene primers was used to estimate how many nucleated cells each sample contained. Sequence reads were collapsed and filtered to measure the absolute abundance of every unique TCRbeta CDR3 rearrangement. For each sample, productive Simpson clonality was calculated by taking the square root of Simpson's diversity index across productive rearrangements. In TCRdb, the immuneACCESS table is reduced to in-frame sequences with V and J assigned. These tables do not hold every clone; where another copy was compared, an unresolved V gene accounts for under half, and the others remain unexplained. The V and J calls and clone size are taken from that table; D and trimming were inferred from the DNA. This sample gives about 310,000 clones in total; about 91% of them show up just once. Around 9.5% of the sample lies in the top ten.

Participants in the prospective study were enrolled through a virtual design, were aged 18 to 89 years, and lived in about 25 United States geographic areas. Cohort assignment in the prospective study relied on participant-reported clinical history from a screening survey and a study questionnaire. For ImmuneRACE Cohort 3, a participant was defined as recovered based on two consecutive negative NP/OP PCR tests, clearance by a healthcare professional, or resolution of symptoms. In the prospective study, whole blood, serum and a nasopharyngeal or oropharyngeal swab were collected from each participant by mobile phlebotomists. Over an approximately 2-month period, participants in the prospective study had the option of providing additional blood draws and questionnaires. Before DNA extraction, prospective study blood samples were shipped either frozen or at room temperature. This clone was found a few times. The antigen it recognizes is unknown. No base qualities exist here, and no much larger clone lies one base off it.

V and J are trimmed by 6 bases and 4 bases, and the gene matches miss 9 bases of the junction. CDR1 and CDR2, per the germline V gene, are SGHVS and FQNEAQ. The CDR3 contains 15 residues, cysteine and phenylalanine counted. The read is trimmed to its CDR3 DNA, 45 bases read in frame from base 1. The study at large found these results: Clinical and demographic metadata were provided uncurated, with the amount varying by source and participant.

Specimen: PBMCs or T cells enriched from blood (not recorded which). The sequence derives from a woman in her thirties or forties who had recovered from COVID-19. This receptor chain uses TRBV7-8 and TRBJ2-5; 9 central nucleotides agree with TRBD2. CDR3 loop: CASSRYSGRGETQYF. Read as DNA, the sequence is TGTGCCAGCAGTCGCTATAGCGGGAGAGGAGAGACCCAGTACTTC.